The rows below give T cell receptor beta chains drawn from one sample of a study of blood T cell repertoires in COVID-19. Some clones are missing from TCRdb's copy, which holds only in-frame ones; the method was immunoSEQ multiplex PCR. This sample has around 120,000 clones, with around 90% found just once. Specimen: peripheral blood. These TCRs come from a woman aged 55 to 70 with COVID-19, enrolled during active disease. The CDR3 runs from the conserved cysteine through the conserved F or W. Fields, in order: clone size, V gene, D gene, CDR3 length, J gene, CDR3 protein, CDR3 DNA. The D gene is left open where the match is weak. Only part of the rows carry a size: once, few, many, or a class if the clone is expanded.

clone_size: .
v_call: TRBV11-2
d_call: .
cdr3_length: 15
j_call: TRBJ2-2
cdr3_aa: CASSGGAANTGELFF
cdr3_nt: TGTGCCAGCAGCGGAGGCGCAGCGAACACCGGGGAGCTGTTTTTT

clone_size: .
v_call: TRBV19
d_call: .
cdr3_length: 12
j_call: TRBJ1-5
cdr3_aa: CASSIQAQPQHF
cdr3_nt: TGTGCCAGTAGTATTCAAGCTCAGCCCCAGCATTTT

clone_size: few
v_call: TRBV3-1/TRBV3-2
d_call: TRBD2
cdr3_length: 16
j_call: TRBJ2-2
cdr3_aa: CASSHRGGAGTGELFF
cdr3_nt: TGTGCCAGCAGCCATCGCGGGGGGGCTGGCACCGGGGAGCTGTTTTTT

clone_size: few
v_call: TRBV7-8
d_call: .
cdr3_length: 14
j_call: TRBJ2-7
cdr3_aa: CASSGGTAPYEQYF
cdr3_nt: TGTGCCAGCAGCGGCGGGACTGCCCCCTACGAGCAGTACTTC

clone_size: .
v_call: TRBV4-1
d_call: TRBD2
cdr3_length: 21
j_call: TRBJ2-4
cdr3_aa: CASSQVEWSAGGPLAKNIQYF
cdr3_nt: TGCGCCAGCAGCCAAGTGGAATGGTCAGCGGGGGGGCCCCTAGCCAAAAACATTCAGTACTTC

clone_size: .
v_call: TRBV7-2
d_call: .
cdr3_length: 12
j_call: TRBJ2-7
cdr3_aa: CASSSRPGEQYF
cdr3_nt: TGTGCCAGCAGCTCCCGGCCGGGGGAGCAGTACTTC

clone_size: .
v_call: TRBV19
d_call: .
cdr3_length: 16
j_call: TRBJ1-2
cdr3_aa: CASRTAAGAQNYGYTF
cdr3_nt: TGTGCCAGTAGGACCGCGGCAGGGGCTCAGAACTATGGCTACACCTTC

clone_size: .
v_call: TRBV5-5
d_call: .
cdr3_length: 15
j_call: TRBJ1-2
cdr3_aa: CASSLSGGGAYGYTF
cdr3_nt: TGTGCCAGCAGCTTGTCGGGAGGGGGTGCCTATGGCTACACCTTC

clone_size: .
v_call: TRBV6-5
d_call: .
cdr3_length: 13
j_call: TRBJ1-2
cdr3_aa: CASSSDRGYGYTF
cdr3_nt: TGTGCCAGCAGCTCGGACCGGGGCTATGGCTACACCTTC

clone_size: .
v_call: TRBV12-3/TRBV12-4
d_call: .
cdr3_length: 12
j_call: TRBJ1-2
cdr3_aa: CASGYRVAGYTF
cdr3_nt: TGTGCCAGCGGGTACAGGGTTGCTGGCTACACCTTC

clone_size: .
v_call: TRBV21-1
d_call: .
cdr3_length: 17
j_call: TRBJ1-3
cdr3_aa: CSSSDMRGSNSGNTIYF
cdr3_nt: TGTTCCAGCAGCGACATGAGGGGGTCCAACTCTGGAAACACCATATATTTT

clone_size: .
v_call: TRBV7-2
d_call: TRBD2
cdr3_length: 18
j_call: TRBJ2-2
cdr3_aa: CASSLSGVASGASGELFF
cdr3_nt: TGTGCCAGCAGCTTATCGGGCGTGGCTAGCGGGGCTTCCGGGGAGCTGTTTTTT

clone_size: .
v_call: TRBV7-2
d_call: TRBD1
cdr3_length: 17
j_call: TRBJ1-6
cdr3_aa: CASSPLPGTVYNSPLHF
cdr3_nt: TGTGCCAGCAGCCCGCTACCGGGGACAGTCTATAATTCACCCCTCCACTTT

clone_size: .
v_call: TRBV19
d_call: TRBD1
cdr3_length: 14
j_call: TRBJ1-5
cdr3_aa: CASSIVRGNQPQHF
cdr3_nt: TGTGCCAGTAGTATAGTCAGGGGGAATCAGCCCCAGCATTTT

clone_size: few
v_call: TRBV2
d_call: .
cdr3_length: 15
j_call: TRBJ1-1
cdr3_aa: CASREAQARNTEAFF
cdr3_nt: TGTGCCAGCAGAGAAGCGCAGGCGAGGAACACTGAAGCTTTCTTT

clone_size: .
v_call: TRBV15
d_call: TRBD2
cdr3_length: 16
j_call: TRBJ2-2
cdr3_aa: CATSSGTSGPTGELFF
cdr3_nt: TGTGCCACCAGCAGCGGGACTAGCGGTCCCACCGGGGAGCTGTTTTTT

clone_size: .
v_call: TRBV19
d_call: TRBD1
cdr3_length: 15
j_call: TRBJ2-2
cdr3_aa: CASSPRTGQSGELFF
cdr3_nt: TGTGCCAGTAGTCCAAGGACAGGGCAAAGCGGGGAGCTGTTTTTT

clone_size: .
v_call: TRBV7-2
d_call: TRBD1
cdr3_length: 14
j_call: TRBJ2-1
cdr3_aa: CASSLFTGGNEQFF
cdr3_nt: TGTGCCAGCAGCTTATTTACAGGGGGCAATGAGCAGTTCTTC

clone_size: few
v_call: TRBV7-9
d_call: .
cdr3_length: 15
j_call: TRBJ2-3
cdr3_aa: CASSPSGPSTDTQYF
cdr3_nt: TGTGCCAGCAGCCCGAGCGGACCCAGCACAGATACGCAGTATTTT

clone_size: .
v_call: TRBV4-3
d_call: TRBD2
cdr3_length: 16
j_call: TRBJ2-3
cdr3_aa: CASSPAGTGRADTQYF
cdr3_nt: TGCGCCAGCAGCCCTGCCGGGACCGGGAGGGCAGATACGCAGTATTTT

clone_size: .
v_call: TRBV30
d_call: .
cdr3_length: 16
j_call: TRBJ1-5
cdr3_aa: CAWSGREGPGNQPQHF
cdr3_nt: TGTGCCTGGAGCGGACGGGAGGGCCCCGGCAATCAGCCCCAGCATTTT

clone_size: .
v_call: TRBV6-1
d_call: .
cdr3_length: 14
j_call: TRBJ2-1
cdr3_aa: CASSEGANYNEQFF
cdr3_nt: TGTGCCAGCAGTGAGGGGGCGAATTACAATGAGCAGTTCTTC

clone_size: .
v_call: TRBV6-1
d_call: TRBD1
cdr3_length: 16
j_call: TRBJ1-4
cdr3_aa: CASSEARVQGWEKLFF
cdr3_nt: TGTGCCAGCAGTGAAGCGCGCGTACAGGGGTGGGAAAAACTGTTTTTT

clone_size: .
v_call: TRBV5-1
d_call: TRBD2
cdr3_length: 14
j_call: TRBJ2-5
cdr3_aa: CASSPGREQETQYF
cdr3_nt: TGCGCCAGCAGCCCGGGGCGGGAGCAAGAGACCCAGTACTTC

clone_size: .
v_call: TRBV19
d_call: .
cdr3_length: 16
j_call: TRBJ2-5
cdr3_aa: CASSDGAWGIQETQYF
cdr3_nt: TGTGCCAGTAGCGATGGGGCCTGGGGCATTCAAGAGACCCAGTACTTC

clone_size: .
v_call: TRBV6-5
d_call: .
cdr3_length: 15
j_call: TRBJ2-7
cdr3_aa: CASSYASHRTYEQYF
cdr3_nt: TGTGCCAGCAGTTACGCATCCCACAGGACCTACGAGCAGTACTTC

clone_size: .
v_call: TRBV7-9
d_call: .
cdr3_length: 14
j_call: TRBJ2-5
cdr3_aa: CASSGRWGEETQYF
cdr3_nt: TGTGCCAGCAGCGGCCGATGGGGGGAAGAGACCCAGTACTTC

clone_size: .
v_call: TRBV5-1
d_call: TRBD1
cdr3_length: 14
j_call: TRBJ2-3
cdr3_aa: CASSRGQVTDTQYF
cdr3_nt: TGCGCCAGCAGCAGGGGACAGGTCACAGATACGCAGTATTTT

clone_size: .
v_call: TRBV6-5
d_call: .
cdr3_length: 11
j_call: TRBJ2-7
cdr3_aa: CASAGNYEQYF
cdr3_nt: TGTGCCAGCGCAGGAAACTACGAGCAGTACTTC